The 18 T cell receptor beta chains in this list originate from one sample, sequenced in a study of cytomegalovirus exposure and HLA in healthy donors. Sequenced by immunoSEQ multiplex PCR; TCRdb stores in-frame clones only, minus some. The data show tens of thousands of clones, roughly 91% seen once. Sequenced: PBMCs. These TCRs come from a man between 18 and 29 years old in good health and CMV-seronegative.

This chain connects TRBV18 to TRBJ1-4; D call uncertain. The CDR3 sequence is 15 residues long. V gave up 2 bases and J gave up 1 base, with 8 bases separating them. CDR1 is KGHSH, CDR2 LQKENI, per germline. This CDR3 is CASSPERGTNEKLFF. Here the CDR3 DNA reads TGTGCCAGCTCACCAGAGAGAGGAACTAATGAAAAACTGTTTTTT.

V is TRBV27 and J is TRBJ1-1, with D perhaps TRBD1 (6 bases). The V gene's germline CDR1 is MNHEY and CDR2 SMNVEV (reference sequence). The CDR3 contains 16 residues. V was clipped by 4 bases and J by 3 bases, with 18 bases between them. The CDR3 DNA is TGTGCCAGCAGTTCCAGAACAGGGCCTGGGTACACTGAAGCTTTCTTT. It is translated as CASSSRTGPGYTEAFF.

The rearrangement uses TRBV14 and TRBJ1-2, with D possibly being TRBD1 (5 bases). Per germline, CDR1 SGHDN and CDR2 FVKESK. CDR3 length: 16 amino acids. The V end was cut by 0 bases, the J end by 8 bases, with 19 bases between. CDR3 sequence (DNA): TGTGCCAGCAGCCAAGAAGGGGTTTTGGCCTCTGGGGGCTACACCTTC. It translates to CASSQEGVLASGGYTF.

The chain uses TRBV2 and TRBJ2-7; 8 positions match TRBD1. CDR3 length equals 12 residues. V gave up 7 bases and J gave up 5 bases; unmatched junction bases: 4. Germline values: CDR1 SNHLY, CDR2 FYNNEI. The CDR3 region is CASTETGDEQYF. CDR3 nucleotide sequence: TGTGCCAGCACCGAGACAGGGGACGAGCAGTACTTC.

V usage is TRBV11-1 and J usage is TRBJ2-7; 9 nucleotides align to TRBD1. The V gene end was trimmed by 4 bases and the J gene end by 6 bases; junction bases not matched to a gene: 10. Germline V gene sequence: CDR1 SGHAT, CDR2 FQDESV (reference sequence). This CDR3 has 15 amino acids. The CDR3 region is CASSYNRDRVSEQYF. The DNA of the CDR3 is TGTGCCAGCAGCTATAACCGGGACAGGGTTTCCGAGCAGTACTTC.

The chain links TRBV25-1 to TRBJ1-1, with D perhaps TRBD1 (6 bases). The CDR3 contains 14 residues. Germline CDR1 reads MGHDK; CDR2 reads SYGVNS. Between the trimmed V and J ends, which lost 7 bases and 5 bases, there was a span of 17 bases. The CDR3 bases are TGTGCCAGCACGAGGGGGGGAGGTGGTACTGAAGCTTTCTTT. The encoded protein is CASTRGGGGTEAFF. The full variable domain, its missing parts supplied by reference TRBV25-1 and TRBJ1-1, is EADIYQTPRYLVIGTGKKITLECSQTMGHDKMYWYQQDPGMELHLIHYSYGVNSTEKGDLSSESTVSRIRTEHFPLTLESARPSHTSQYLCASTRGGGGTEAFFGQGTRLTVV.

The V and J genes are TRBV4-1 and TRBJ2-1, with no clear D. The length of the CDR3 is 13 residues. Germline V gene sequence: CDR1 MGHRA, CDR2 YSYEKL. V gave up 7 bases and J gave up 5 bases, with 12 bases separating them. CDR3 nucleotides: TGCGCCAGCACCACGGTGATAGACAATGAGCAGTTCTTC. It encodes CASTTVIDNEQFF.

The rearrangement uses TRBV30 and TRBJ1-1, with 8 bases matching TRBD1. From germline, CDR1 is GTSNPN and CDR2 SVGIG (reference sequence). V lost 3 bases and J lost 6; bases outside the gene matches: 3. This CDR3 has 12 amino acids. The CDR3 DNA follows: TGTGCCTGGAGCGGACAGGGCGCTGAAGCTTTCTTT. It specifies CAWSGQGAEAFF.

This rearrangement joins TRBV11-3 to TRBJ2-2; 9 nucleotides agree with TRBD1. Per the germline V gene, CDR1 is SGHNT and CDR2 is YENEEA. Unmatched junction bases numbered 6, after V lost 1 base and J lost 3 bases. The length of the CDR3 is 17 residues. In DNA form, the CDR3 reads TGTGCCAGCAGCTTAGGGGACAGGGTTAAGGACACCGGGGAGCTGTTTTTT. Residues: CASSLGDRVKDTGELFF.

The genes are TRBV5-1 and TRBJ2-2; possible D gene TRBD1, 5 bases. Germline V gene sequence: CDR1 SGHRS, CDR2 YFSETQ. The CDR3 length is 17 residues. Trimming took 1 base from V and 5 from J, leaving 18 bases between them. The CDR3 here is CASSLNPWGRETGELFF. In nucleotides, the CDR3 is TGCGCCAGCAGCTTGAATCCTTGGGGCAGGGAAACCGGGGAGCTGTTTTTT.

V is TRBV4-1 and J is TRBJ1-4, with D perhaps TRBD1 (6 bases). The germline V and J ends were trimmed by 0 bases and 4 bases, with 18 bases remaining between them. This CDR3 has 18 residues. Germline V CDR1 and CDR2: MGHRA, YSYEKL. In DNA form, the CDR3 reads TGCGCCAGCAGCCAAGATCTCGTATGGACAGATGTTAATGAAAAACTGTTTTTT. The encoded protein is CASSQDLVWTDVNEKLFF.

The rearrangement joins TRBV6-5 to TRBJ1-2; perhaps TRBD1 as D (6 bases). Germline CDR1 reads MNHEY; CDR2 reads SVGAGI. CDR3 length: 14 amino acids. V lost 4 bases to trimming and J lost 4 bases, with 13 bases between them. The CDR3 nucleotides are TGTGCCAGCAGTTCTAGGACAGACACCTATGGCTACACCTTC. Residues: CASSSRTDTYGYTF.

The rearrangement uses TRBV2 and TRBJ1-3; D is unclear. The CDR3 covers 15 residues. The V end was cut by 0 bases, the J end by 3 bases, with 9 bases between. The germline gives CDR1 SNHLY, CDR2 FYNNEI. The CDR3 region is CASSEAGPLGNTIYF. The CDR3, as DNA: TGTGCCAGCAGTGAAGCGGGCCCCCTTGGAAACACCATATATTTT.

The rearrangement uses TRBV27 and TRBJ2-7; TRBD2 might be the D (5 bases). The CDR3 sequence is 16 residues long. CDR1 MNHEY and CDR2 SMNVEV come from the germline V gene (reference sequence). The V end was cut by 4 bases, the J end by 0 bases, with 16 bases between. CDR3 in DNA: TGTGCCAGCAGTTCCCCCCGGACTGCGAGCTCCTACGAGCAGTACTTC. It yields the protein CASSSPRTASSYEQYF.

V and J are TRBV5-5 and TRBJ1-5; the D is unclear. Trimming stripped 7 bases from V and 2 bases from J, with 13 bases between. The CDR3 totals 14 residues. Germline assignment: CDR1 SGHKS and CDR2 YYEKEE (reference sequence). CDR3 loop: CASYEGIGNQPQHF. CDR3 coding DNA: TGTGCCAGCTACGAGGGTATCGGCAATCAGCCCCAGCATTTT.

This sequence joins TRBV9 and TRBJ2-1, with 15 bases aligning to TRBD2. The CDR3 covers 15 residues. V shed 4 bases, J shed 8 bases, and the junction held 4 bases outside the gene matches. The germline V gene has CDR1 SGDLS and CDR2 YYNGEE. The CDR3 is CASSRTSGGAYEQFF. The CDR3 DNA reads as TGTGCCAGCAGCCGGACTAGCGGGGGGGCATATGAGCAGTTCTTC. The entire variable domain, with the rest obtained from reference TRBV9 and TRBJ2-1, is as follows: DSGVTQTPKHLITATGQRVTLRCSPRSGDLSVYWYQQSLDQGLQFLIQYYNGEERAKGNILERFSAQQFPDLHSELNLSSLELGDSALYFCASSRTSGGAYEQFFGPGTRLTVL.

The V gene is TRBV11-2, the J gene TRBJ1-1, with TRBD1 identical over 7 bases. The CDR3 extends over 14 amino acids. Germline CDR1 reads SGHAT; CDR2 reads FQNNGV. V lost 4 bases and J lost 3; bases outside the gene matches: 5. CDR3 sequence: CASSSTQGHTEAFF. The CDR3 bases are TGTGCCAGCAGCTCGACACAGGGGCACACTGAAGCTTTCTTT.

The chain recombines TRBV6-1 with TRBJ2-1; TRBD2 matches 8 bases. Germline trimming cut 10 bases from V and 7 bases from J; bases unmatched to any gene: 12. The CDR3 sequence is 14 residues long. Germline lookup yields CDR1 MNHNS and CDR2 SASEGT. The CDR3 DNA is TGTGCCACCTGGGGCGGGAGGATCTTGAATGAGCAGTTCTTC. Its translation: CATWGGRILNEQFF.